This note documents a single T cell receptor (beta chain) sequence. No cognate antigen has been identified for it. Base qualities are not provided; no much larger clone lies one nucleotide away. No immune events such as infections were documented for the healthy donors during the collection period. Healthy-donor blood repertoires served as a training cohort to calibrate time-dependent variance in a beta-binomial model of T-cell clone differential abundance. There were some 10 healthy donors in the training cohort, of whom 3 were female and 7 were male. An age range of about 25 to 64 years, with an average of 43 years, was recorded for the donors. Whole blood from each healthy donor was obtained from a commercial supplier and was collected at three time points 2 to 3 weeks apart. For immunosequencing, genomic DNA was extracted from whole blood that had not been sorted. The sample originates from a study of identifying expanded T cells in peripheral blood (dated by TCRdb to about 2019). For the study in its entirety: Technical replicates were generated by sequencing separate aliquots of the same genomic DNA pool, with four replicates compared pairwise.

Reading from cysteine to phenylalanine, the CDR3 counts 17 amino acids. Here the CDR3 DNA is all that survives: 51 bases in frame from base 1. The immunoSEQ Assay, which uses bias-controlled multiplex PCR amplification of genomic DNA, was used to profile TCRbeta CDR3 regions. As for the authors' bioinformatics: To quantify the absolute abundance of each unique TCRbeta CDR3 region, the sequences were collapsed and filtered. Differential abundance was tested with a binomial (Fisher-equivalent) model and with a beta-binomial model adding time-dependent variance fitted from healthy donors. Any clone with fewer than 5 combined templates was excluded, and a clone was called differentially abundant if its Benjamini-Hochberg FDR was below 0.01. The form v = (b*log(k)+a)^2 was used to model beta-binomial variance as a function of total template count across the two samples. This immuneACCESS table, as held by TCRdb, lists in-frame sequences with V and J called but not all clones. Of the missing ones, under half trace to an unresolved V gene in checked studies; the others have no known cause. The V and J calls and clone size are taken from that table; D and trimming were inferred from the DNA. For this sample the table gives approximately 90,000 clones, of which approximately 83% were detected only once. Clones ranked in the top ten supply 5.6% of the sample.

The paper as a whole reports these results and caveats: It was expected by the authors that biological variance in healthy repertoires might increase further over much longer intervals, such as months to years. Across all healthy-donor time intervals, the beta-binomial model significantly lowered both the number of clones called differentially abundant and the false-positive rate. In all healthy donors, the variance in clone template counts between samples taken roughly 14 days apart rose significantly as total template count increased. Between technical replicates the binomial model flagged about 1.2 differentially abundant clones, whereas over two weeks the binomial model flagged about 15 and over roughly 4 weeks 19 to 20.

Recombination linked TRBV21-1 to TRBJ2-7; TRBD1, as called in the table, went unchecked against the DNA. TRBV21-1 is a known pseudogene. The sequencing input was blood. This clonotype was sampled from a person between 18 and 75 years old in good health. The CDR3 region reads CASSKATGTGCASEQYF. The DNA sequence follows: TGTGCCAGCAGCAAAGCGACGGGGACAGGGTGTGCGAGCGAGCAGTACTTC.